Below, one T cell receptor beta chain is given with its context. The data originate from a study of T cell changes during pregnancy in multiple sclerosis. CDR1 and CDR2 (germline): GTSNPN, SVGIG (reference sequence). Between the trimmed V and J ends, which lost 0 bases and 6 bases, there was a span of 14 bases. CDR3 length: 14 residues. Generated by immunoSEQ multiplex PCR, the TCRdb table keeps only in-frame clones and is missing some. Of roughly 110,000 clones listed, under 95% are singletons. The TCR sequence derives from a female donor with multiple sclerosis, enrolled in a pregnancy study. The material was peripheral blood, obtained after pregnancy. This chain joins TRBV30 and TRBJ1-2, with D unresolved. The CDR3 protein is CAWSVRSTGDGYTF. The CDR3 coding sequence is TGTGCCTGGAGTGTACGGAGTACGGGAGATGGCTACACCTTC.